This paragraph reports one T cell receptor beta chain. These data come from a study of neurological immune-mediated disorders. The cDNA came from 5'RACE with 10-nucleotide random UMIs. The authors obtained over 180 million TCR-beta sequences from 15-18 subjects per sequencing run. From the 5' RACE reads, TCRdb called clonotypes with MiXCR, one entry per CDR3 protein. The sample lists 15,000 to 20,000 distinct CDR3 sequences; 27% were seen once. The V gene lost 0 bases and the J gene lost 1 base, with 6 bases spanning the gap. The germline CDR1 and CDR2 sequences are MNHNY and SVGAGI (reference sequence). This CDR3 spans 14 amino acids.

The chain links TRBV6-6 to TRBJ1-1; no clear D gene. Sequencing input: PBMCs. The TCR comes from a middle-aged man with HTLV-1-associated myelopathy (HAM/TSP). CDR3 DNA: TGTGCCAGCAGTTACTCGAACCCGAACACTGAAGCTTTCTTT. This codes for CASSYSNPNTEAFF.